This record looks at one T cell receptor beta chain sequence and its context. No cognate antigen has been identified for it. Base-call qualities are not available, and no considerably larger clone is one nucleotide away. Donors were roughly 40 systemically healthy Caucasian individuals from Russia aged roughly 6 to 90 years. Each donor gave 8.5 to 10 milliliters of peripheral blood, collected into EDTA-treated Vacutainer tubes. Ficoll-Paque density-gradient centrifugation was used to isolate PBMCs, with at least 6.5 million per sample. Total RNA, at least 5 micrograms per sample, was extracted from PBMCs with Trizol reagent. The percentages of naive CD45RAhigh/CD27high T cells were determined by flow cytometry on a PBMC aliquot from every donor. Receptors were amplified or captured by 5' RACE. The data were produced on an Illumina HiSeq 2500. A second PCR of roughly 7 to 11 cycles was performed with a sample-barcoded 5' primer and a J-beta primer mix. Each TCR beta cDNA molecule received a unique molecular identifier from a template-switch 5' adaptor carrying 12 random nucleotides. Each sample yielded at least 2.5 million CDR3-containing paired-end reads. First-strand cDNA synthesis was performed from all RNA using the Mint cDNA synthesis kit, with priming by a TRBC-specific oligonucleotide. Following uracil-DNA glycosylase treatment, a first 18-cycle PCR with universal primers M1SS and BC2_uni_R was performed on all cDNA. On the authors' methods: For normalization, 1 million high-quality reads were randomly selected from each sample, with every read carrying a distinct molecular identifier. Reads sharing molecular identifiers were discarded rather than binned into consensus sequences. CDR3 identification, clonotype clustering and error correction used MiTCR with a Q25 quality threshold and the strictest error-elimination algorithm. Lower-bound total TCR beta diversity was estimated with a nonparametric unseen species model using Euler transformation. TCRdb reanalyzed the raw reads on its own, using fastp at Q25 for trimming and MiXCR for clone calling, and kept in-frame beta chains. Merged by CDR3 protein, the rows form single entries marked with the most common genes and DNA. What appears here as the V and J calls and clone size reflects TCRdb's work, not the paper's. The sample profile shows 1,500,000 or so distinct CDR3 sequences; approximately 39% of them were found once. Just over 4% of the sample goes to the ten largest clones.

This sample stems from a study of blood T cells in healthy people across ages (dated by TCRdb to 2015 to 2017). Study-level background: In model experiments, template switching captured roughly one uniquely barcoded TCR beta cDNA molecule for every two T cells. Age-related changes in TCR beta repertoire diversity were measured in the study by deep sequencing normalized with unique cDNA molecular identifiers. Four age groups were formed from the donors: young (average about 17 years), middle-aged (roughly 38), aged (approximately 60) and long-lived (82). To avoid experimental bias, donors of different ages were spread randomly across the sequencing lanes. Two additional independent replicas of 1 million unique cDNA reads from the same blood draw were analyzed for two donors (one aged 18 to 29 and one aged 80 or older).

The V and J ends are trimmed by 9 bases and 7 bases, leaving 12 bases between them. The germline V gene (reference sequence) yields SEHNR for CDR1 and FQNEAQ for CDR2. The CDR3 contains 11 residues, cysteine and phenylalanine counted. The only DNA kept is the CDR3, 33 bases in frame from the first base. Results and caveats for the whole study, not just this receptor: Total diversity estimates from one million sequenced T cells were considered lower bounds and underestimates. As age increased, observed TCR beta diversity per million T cells dropped in a roughly linear way, and a significant reduction was already evident by age 40. Compared with the aged group, the long-lived group had more naive CD4+ T cells, fewer expanded clones and increased TCR diversity, suggesting age selection. There was a strong correlation between observed TCR beta diversity and the percentage of naive T cells measured by flow cytometry. Because donor CMV infection status was unknown, age-related changes in expanded clonotypes were potentially confounded. Since profiling was done on bulk unsorted PBMCs, naive and antigen-experienced compartments could not be conclusively compared.

Sequencing was performed on blood. The rearranged segments are TRBV7-9 and TRBJ1-1; tentative D gene TRBD1, with 5 bases matching. This clonotype was obtained from a woman under 30 in good health. The nucleotide sequence reads as follows: TGTGCCAGTGTGGGGGAGGTTGAAGCTTTCTTT. Translated, it reads CASVGEVEAFF.